This entry lists 14 T cell receptor beta chains sequenced from one sample in a study of blood T cell repertoires in COVID-19. Sequencing was performed with immunoSEQ multiplex PCR; in TCRdb, only in-frame clones are kept and a portion is missing. Among roughly 230,000 clones listed, roughly four fifths were seen once. The sample consisted of peripheral blood. The receptors shown here come from a woman in her forties or fifties with acute or convalescent COVID-19.

The chain employs TRBV5-1 and TRBJ1-3; weak D call: TRBD1 (6 bases). The CDR3 is made up of 14 amino acids. The V gene's germline CDR1 is SGHRS and CDR2 YFSETQ. The germline V and J ends were trimmed by 3 bases and 4 bases, with 11 bases remaining between them. CDR3 sequence reads: CASSSRGGGNTIYF. The CDR3 DNA follows: TGCGCCAGCAGCTCTAGGGGGGGAGGAAACACCATATATTTT.

V usage is TRBV6-2 or TRBV6-3 and J usage is TRBJ2-6; D remains ambiguous. From germline, CDR1 is MNHEY and CDR2 SVGEGT. This CDR3 comprises 16 residues. Deletions cut 2 bases from V and 0 bases from J, with 8 bases between. CDR3 nucleotides: TGTGCCAGCAGTTACGCCTCGGGCTCTGGGGCCAACGTCCTGACTTTC. This encodes CASSYASGSGANVLTF.

The chain couples TRBV6-1 to TRBJ1-6; 9 nucleotides match TRBD1. The V gene end was trimmed by 0 bases and the J gene end by 0 bases; junction bases not matched to a gene: 12. The CDR3 extends over 21 amino acids. Germline loops: CDR1 MNHNS, CDR2 SASEGT. The CDR3 nucleotides are TGTGCCAGCAGTGAAGCATACCCGGGACAGGGTTTAGGCTCCTATAATTCACCCCTCCACTTT. It is translated as CASSEAYPGQGLGSYNSPLHF.

The V gene is TRBV7-8, the J gene TRBJ1-1; D is uncertain. Germline CDR1 and CDR2: SGHVS and FQNEAQ. The CDR3 covers 13 residues. Trimming took off 4 bases at V and 5 bases at J, with 11 bases between the two ends. Written as DNA, the CDR3 is TGTGCCAGCAGCTCCCCCTCCAGAACTGAAGCTTTCTTT. Protein product: CASSSPSRTEAFF.

This clone was found many times. The genes are TRBV7-2 and TRBJ2-5; 12 bases align to TRBD2. The CDR3 consists of 16 residues. Trimming at V came to 5 bases and at J to 5 bases, leaving 9 bases not matched to a gene. Germline assignment: CDR1 SGHTA and CDR2 FQGNSA. CDR3 nucleotide sequence: TGTGCCAGCAGCGTAAGGGCTAGCGGGAGGGCCGAGACCCAGTACTTC. It codes for CASSVRASGRAETQYF.

This chain joins TRBV7-8 and TRBJ2-7; D call uncertain. The CDR3 is made up of 12 amino acids. V lost 3 bases and J 6 bases, leaving 9 bases between the germline ends. CDR1 is SGHVS, CDR2 FQNEAQ, per germline. CDR3 residues: CASSFVASEQYF. CDR3 sequence (DNA): TGTGCCAGCAGCTTCGTTGCCAGCGAGCAGTACTTC.

The chain has TRBV10-3 and TRBJ2-7, with 9 bases fitting TRBD1. This CDR3 comprises 13 residues. V lost 4 bases to trimming and J lost 2 bases; unmatched junction nucleotides: 0. Germline V gene lookup returns CDR1 ENHRY and CDR2 SYGVKD. The CDR3 loop is CAISGQGAYEQYF. The CDR3 nucleotides are TGTGCCATCAGTGGACAGGGGGCCTACGAGCAGTACTTC.

The chain links TRBV6-5 to TRBJ2-7; TRBD1 aligns across 11 bases. V shed 2 bases, J shed 4 bases, and the junction held 4 bases outside the gene matches. The CDR3 totals 15 residues. Germline V gene sequence: CDR1 MNHEY, CDR2 SVGAGI. The CDR3 is CASSYRDRGGYEQYF. CDR3 nucleotide sequence: TGTGCCAGCAGTTACCGGGACAGGGGGGGTTACGAGCAGTACTTC.

This clone was seen just once. The chain couples TRBV5-4 to TRBJ2-1; 7 nucleotides match TRBD2. The germline V gene encodes CDR1 SGHNT and CDR2 YYREEE (reference sequence). Germline trimming cut 4 bases from V and 0 bases from J; bases unmatched to any gene: 10. This CDR3 spans 17 amino acids. The CDR3 reads CASSTPGTTSSYNEQFF. CDR3 bases: TGTGCCAGCAGCACCCCGGGGACTACAAGCTCCTACAATGAGCAGTTCTTC.

The V gene is TRBV4-2, the J gene TRBJ1-4, with TRBD1 identical over 9 bases. V gave up 1 base and J gave up 8 bases; unmatched junction bases: 8. This CDR3 region has 16 residues. Germline loops: CDR1 LGHNA, CDR2 YNFKEQ. The CDR3 DNA sequence: TGTGCCAGCAGCCAAGTAGTGGGACAGGGCGGAGAAAAACTGTTTTTT. Translating gives CASSQVVGQGGEKLFF.

This chain connects TRBV28 to TRBJ1-2; 8 bases align to TRBD1. After removal of 7 bases from V and 8 bases from J, the junction contained 9 bases not matched to a gene. The CDR3 consists of 13 residues. Germline CDR1 and CDR2: MDHEN and SYDVKM. The CDR3 region is CASTFQGARGYTF. CDR3 nucleotides: TGTGCCAGCACATTTCAGGGGGCGCGAGGCTACACCTTC.

CDR3 nucleotide sequence: TGTGCCAGTAGTGATCCGGGGTCGGACCCCACAGATACGCAGTATTTT. Translation gives CASSDPGSDPTDTQYF. The chain has TRBV19 and TRBJ2-3, with D possibly matching TRBD2 (5 bases). The CDR3 runs to 16 residues. Germline V CDR1 and CDR2: LNHDA, SQIVND (reference sequence). V shed 5 bases and J shed 2 bases, with 17 bases lying between them.

The rearrangement uses TRBV2 and TRBJ1-5, with D unclear. The germline V gene encodes CDR1 SNHLY and CDR2 FYNNEI. Trimming stripped 3 bases from V and 6 bases from J, with 6 bases between. The CDR3 loop spans 12 amino acids. CDR3 sequence (DNA): TGTGCCAGCAGTGACGGTCTTCAGCCCCAGCATTTT. It is translated as CASSDGLQPQHF.

The rearrangement joins TRBV3-1 (or the pseudogene TRBV3-2) to TRBJ2-6, with D perhaps TRBD2 (6 bases). From germline, CDR1 is LGHDT and CDR2 YNNKEL (reference sequence). The CDR3 totals 16 residues. Trimming pared 3 bases from V and 2 bases from J, leaving 11 bases between. The CDR3 here is CASSQVRDPGANVLTF. CDR3 DNA: TGTGCCAGCAGCCAGGTGCGGGACCCTGGGGCCAACGTCCTGACTTTC.